The 17 T cell receptor beta chains below all came from one sample that was sequenced in a study of T-cell memory formation after mild COVID-19. One entry per CDR3 protein, called by TCRdb with MiXCR from the 5' RACE reads. The repertoire holds about 310,000 distinct CDR3 sequences, with approximately 20% as singletons. Material: PBMCs or a T cell subset sorted from them (not recorded which). These receptors came from a young man who had mild COVID-19 (a few samples of this study predate the infection). Cell type and time point are not known.

The chain links TRBV4-1 to TRBJ1-4, with 7 bases matching TRBD1. The germline CDR1 and CDR2 sequences are MGHRA and YSYEKL. The CDR3 runs 14 residues. Unmatched junction bases numbered 7, after V lost 4 bases and J lost 8 bases. CDR3 amino acids: CASSLTGRGEKLFF. DNA for the CDR3: TGCGCCAGCAGCCTGACAGGGAGAGGGGAAAAACTGTTTTTT.

The chain is built from TRBV7-2 and TRBJ2-7; D is unclear. This CDR3 region has 14 residues. Looked up from germline, CDR1 is SGHTA and CDR2 is FQGNSA. Trimming left V 1 base short and J 6 bases short, with 13 bases between. CDR3 sequence: CASSLEAATAEQYF. CDR3 nucleotides: TGTGCCAGCAGCTTAGAGGCAGCGACGGCCGAGCAGTACTTC.

The rearrangement joins TRBV3-1 to TRBJ2-5; 14 bases fit TRBD2. The CDR3 totals 17 residues. J lost 0 bases, V lost 1 base, and 1 base had no gene match. The V gene's germline CDR1 is LGHDT and CDR2 YNNKEL (reference sequence). The DNA of the CDR3 is TGTGCCAGCAGCCAAGGACTAGCGGGGGGGTACCAAGAGACCCAGTACTTC. Residues: CASSQGLAGGYQETQYF.

This chain links TRBV19 with TRBJ2-7; maybe TRBD1 (5 bases). V was pared by 5 bases and J by 2 bases, with 16 bases between. Germline loops: CDR1 LNHDA, CDR2 SQIVND (reference sequence). The CDR3 is 15 amino acids. As DNA, the CDR3 is TGTGCCAGTAGTCCCCAGCCAGGGAAGGCCTACGAGCAGTACTTC. Its translation: CASSPQPGKAYEQYF. Looking up the rest from reference TRBV19 and TRBJ2-7 gives the full variable domain: DGGITQSPKYLFRKEGQNVTLSCEQNLNHDAMYWYRQDPGQGLRLIYYSQIVNDFQKGDIAEGYSVSREKKESFPLTVTSAQKNPTAFYLCASSPQPGKAYEQYFGPGTRLTVT.

This clonotype was recorded a few times. V is TRBV5-1 and J is TRBJ1-2; a possible D gene is TRBD1 (6 bases). Trimming took off 3 bases at V and 4 bases at J, with 10 bases between the two ends. The CDR3 length is 13 residues. Germline V CDR1 and CDR2: SGHRS, YFSETQ. In nucleotides, the CDR3 is TGCGCCAGCAGCTCGGACAGTTCCTATGGCTACACCTTC. Protein sequence: CASSSDSSYGYTF.

This sequence joins TRBV7-8 and TRBJ2-2; 7 positions match TRBD2. CDR3 length: 16 residues. Germline loops: CDR1 SGHVS, CDR2 FQNEAQ. Unmatched junction bases numbered 14, after V lost 9 bases and J lost 4 bases. The CDR3 DNA is TGTGCCAGAAGCCCCCGATCCGGGACTATCACCGGGGAGCTGTTTTTT. Protein product: CARSPRSGTITGELFF.

The rearrangement links TRBV28 to TRBJ1-2; D ambiguous. Trimming took 4 bases from V and 4 from J, leaving 16 bases between them. The V gene's germline CDR1 is MDHEN and CDR2 SYDVKM. CDR3 size: 15 residues. CDR3 sequence (DNA): TGTGCCAGCAGTTCTCGGCCCCCCATGGGCTATGGCTACACCTTC. The encoded protein is CASSSRPPMGYGYTF.

The rearrangement joins TRBV11-2 to TRBJ2-3, with D perhaps matching TRBD2 (6 bases). The V end was cut by 6 bases, the J end by 2 bases, with 12 bases between. CDR1 and CDR2 (germline): SGHAT, FQNNGV. CDR3 length equals 14 residues. CDR3 in DNA: TGTGCCAGCAGTCGGGACTTCGACACAGATACGCAGTATTTT. Protein: CASSRDFDTDTQYF. Based on the CDR3 plus reference TRBV11-2 and TRBJ2-3, the full variable domain is EAGVAQSPRYKIIEKRQSVAFWCNPISGHATLYWYQQILGQGPKLLIQFQNNGVVDDSQLPKDRFSAERLKGVDSTLKIQPAKLEDSAVYLCASSRDFDTDTQYFGPGTRLTVL.

V usage is TRBV6-5 and J usage is TRBJ1-3; D might be TRBD1 (6 bases). The V gene's germline CDR1 is MNHEY and CDR2 SVGAGI. The CDR3 covers 16 residues. V dropped 4 bases and J dropped 1 base, with 14 bases sitting between them. The CDR3 coding sequence is TGTGCCAGCAGTTTACAACAGGGAATTTCTGGAAACACCATATATTTT. Amino acids: CASSLQQGISGNTIYF.

The rearrangement joins TRBV7-9 to TRBJ1-1, with D uncertain. Germline loops: CDR1 SEHNR, CDR2 FQNEAQ (reference sequence). CDR3 length: 13 amino acids. The V end lost 1 base, the J end lost 4 bases, and 7 bases lay between the germline ends. The CDR3 sequence: CASSLEDRTEAFF. The CDR3 nucleotides are TGTGCCAGCAGCTTAGAGGACCGCACTGAAGCTTTCTTT.

This clonotype has a handful of counts. The chain carries TRBV27 and TRBJ2-3, with TRBD1 identical over 8 bases. Losses at the gene ends were 5 bases for V and 1 base for J; bases not matched to a gene: 11. The CDR3 spans 17 residues. The germline V gene encodes CDR1 MNHEY and CDR2 SMNVEV (reference sequence). In DNA, the CDR3 is TGTGCCAGCAGTCTATACGAGACAGGGGTCGGCACAGATACGCAGTATTTT. This codes for CASSLYETGVGTDTQYF.

This clonotype appeared a few times. This chain links TRBV9 with TRBJ1-2; weak D call: TRBD1 (6 bases). Trimming cost V 0 bases and J 7 bases, with 16 bases left between them. Germline-derived CDR1 and CDR2 are SGDLS and YYNGEE. This CDR3 contains 15 residues. The CDR3 region is CASSVESSGERGYTF. The CDR3 bases are TGTGCCAGCAGCGTAGAAAGCTCAGGGGAGCGTGGCTACACCTTC.

The chain is built from TRBV3-1 and TRBJ2-1; TRBD2 matches 7 bases. With 0 bases clipped from V and 7 bases from J, the junction kept 9 bases outside the gene matches. CDR1 and CDR2 from the germline V gene are LGHDT and YNNKEL (reference sequence). The CDR3 is 16 amino acids. CDR3 DNA: TGTGCCAGCAGCCAAGAAACCCAGCGGGGACGAAATGAGCAGTTCTTC. It translates to CASSQETQRGRNEQFF.

The chain carries TRBV6-2 or TRBV6-3 and TRBJ2-1; TRBD2 matches 7 bases. The CDR3 runs 11 residues. Per the germline V gene, CDR1 is MNHEY and CDR2 is SVGEGT. V dropped 2 bases and J dropped 15; count of bases not matched to a gene: 4. CDR3 sequence: CASSYGLGRFF. CDR3 DNA sequence: TGTGCCAGCAGTTACGGACTAGGTCGGTTCTTC.

In its sample, this clonotype was seen many times. DNA of the CDR3: TGTGCCAGCAGCCCAGGGACTGGACTCTACGAGCAGTACGTC. Amino acid sequence: CASSPGTGLYEQYV. The chain joins TRBV3-1 to TRBJ2-7; D may be TRBD2 (6 bases). CDR3 length: 14 amino acids. V lost 4 bases and J 3 bases, leaving 13 bases between the germline ends. Germline CDR1 is LGHDT and CDR2 is YNNKEL (reference sequence).

The CDR3 DNA follows: TGTGCCATCAGTGAGTCGATTAGCGGGGAGTACGAGCAGTACGTC. Protein sequence: CAISESISGEYEQYV. The chain employs TRBV10-3 and TRBJ2-7; the match to TRBD2 covers 8 bases. The CDR3 is 15 residues long. J gave up 4 bases and V 0 bases, and 5 bases lay outside the gene matches. Germline CDR1 and CDR2: ENHRY and SYGVKD.

This clonotype was seen a handful of times. This chain connects TRBV4-2 to TRBJ2-4; D is unresolved. The germline gives CDR1 LGHNA, CDR2 YNFKEQ. The V end lost 4 bases, the J end lost 2 bases, and 12 bases lay between the germline ends. The CDR3 is 15 amino acids. CDR3 DNA sequence: TGTGCCAGCAGCCCTACCGTCGTTACCAAAAACATTCAGTACTTC. Amino acid sequence: CASSPTVVTKNIQYF.